The rows below give T cell receptor beta chains drawn from one sample of a study of blood T cell repertoires in COVID-19. Measured with immunoSEQ multiplex PCR; TCRdb has only the in-frame clones, and not every one. The sample contains 250,000 to 350,000 clones, approximately 86% of which appear only once. The source material was peripheral blood. The receptor source for this set is a woman aged 70-85 years with COVID-19, enrolled during active disease. Each CDR3 is given with its conserved first and last residue. The D gene is left open where the match is weak. The size entry is marked missing in some rows and otherwise reads once, few, many or a size class.

j_call v_call d_call clone_size cdr3_aa cdr3_nt
TRBJ1-1 TRBV27 TRBD1 - CASTSPGQKNTEAFF TGTGCCAGCACCTCTCCGGGACAGAAAAACACTGAAGCTTTCTTT
TRBJ1-5 TRBV6-5 - - CASTKSGVHSQPQHF TGTGCCAGCACAAAGTCAGGGGTCCACAGTCAGCCCCAGCATTTT
TRBJ1-1 TRBV4-2 - once CASSQGSGILNTEAFF TGTGCCAGCAGCCAAGGGTCGGGAATCTTGAACACTGAAGCTTTCTTT
TRBJ1-6 TRBV29-1 - once CSVRWQDNSPLHF TGCAGCGTCCGGTGGCAGGATAATTCACCCCTCCACTTT
TRBJ2-7 TRBV5-6 - - CASSLGGGMSYEQYF TGTGCCAGCAGCTTGGGAGGGGGAATGTCCTACGAGCAGTACTTC
TRBJ2-2 TRBV24-1 TRBD1 - CATSPSGTGRTGELFF TGTGCCACCAGCCCTTCCGGGACAGGGAGAACCGGGGAGCTGTTTTTT
TRBJ1-1 TRBV18 - - CASSPPGTEAFF TGTGCCAGCTCACCTCCGGGCACTGAAGCTTTCTTT
TRBJ1-3 TRBV6-5 TRBD1 - CASRAGQGTGNTIYF TGTGCCAGCAGAGCTGGACAGGGCACTGGAAACACCATATATTTT
TRBJ2-7 TRBV10-1 TRBD2 - CASSEGRGVSYEQYF TGCGCCAGCAGTGAAGGGCGGGGGGTCTCCTACGAGCAGTACTTC
TRBJ2-3 TRBV6-6 TRBD2 - CASSALAGPTDTQYF TGTGCCAGCAGTGCTCTAGCGGGCCCCACAGATACGCAGTATTTT
TRBJ1-1 TRBV28 TRBD1 - CATDRADTEAFF TGTGCCACTGACAGGGCTGACACTGAAGCTTTCTTT
TRBJ2-3 TRBV12-3/TRBV12-4 - - CASTRGDTQYF TGTGCCAGCACCCGGGGAGATACGCAGTATTTT
TRBJ1-2 TRBV5-6 - - CASSLALSNYGYTF TGTGCCAGCAGCTTGGCACTGAGTAACTATGGCTACACCTTC
TRBJ1-1 TRBV11-2 TRBD1 - CASSRDRREAFF TGTGCCAGCAGCCGGGACAGGCGAGAAGCTTTCTTT
TRBJ1-1 TRBV5-6 - - CASSLPTGNTEAFF TGTGCCAGCAGCCTACCGACAGGGAACACTGAAGCTTTCTTT
TRBJ1-4 TRBV7-6 TRBD1 - CASSLAPGQAEKLFF TGTGCCAGCAGCTTAGCCCCGGGACAGGCTGAAAAACTGTTTTTT
TRBJ1-3 TRBV30 TRBD1 - CAWSEQGAMGNTIYF TGTGCCTGGAGTGAACAGGGGGCGATGGGAAACACCATATATTTT
TRBJ2-5 TRBV7-9 TRBD2 few CASSLLVSSGGSGTQYF TGTGCCAGCAGCTTGCTTGTTAGTAGCGGGGGATCAGGGACCCAGTACTTC
TRBJ2-7 TRBV6-2/TRBV6-3 TRBD2 - CASSYRAGVGYEQYF TGTGCCAGCAGTTACCGTGCGGGGGTTGGCTACGAGCAGTACTTC
TRBJ2-3 TRBV5-1 TRBD2 - CASSLGGLGPTDTQYF TGCGCCAGCAGCTTGGGGGGACTAGGCCCCACAGATACGCAGTATTTT
TRBJ2-1 TRBV28 - - CASIGQGRVNEQFF TGTGCCAGCATAGGGCAGGGGAGGGTCAATGAGCAGTTCTTC
TRBJ2-1 TRBV7-3 - - CASSLSGSSYNEQFF TGTGCCAGCAGCTTATCGGGGAGCTCCTACAATGAGCAGTTCTTC
TRBJ2-5 TRBV5-1 TRBD2 few CASSTAGPIQETQYF TGCGCCAGCAGCACAGCGGGGCCCATCCAAGAGACCCAGTACTTC
TRBJ1-2 TRBV3-1/TRBV3-2 TRBD1 - CASSRQGRGYTF TGTGCCAGCAGTCGACAGGGTCGGGGCTACACCTTC
TRBJ1-5 TRBV6-5 - - CASSYQGTQPQHF TGTGCCAGCAGTTATCAGGGGACCCAGCCCCAGCATTTT
TRBJ2-2 TRBV7-2 TRBD1 - CASSLGGQGATGELFF TGTGCCAGCAGCTTAGGGGGCCAGGGGGCCACCGGGGAGCTGTTTTTT
TRBJ2-1 TRBV6-2/TRBV6-3 - - CASSMRLHNEQFF TGTGCCAGCAGTATGAGACTTCACAATGAGCAGTTCTTC
TRBJ1-1 TRBV7-3 TRBD1 - CASSLQGQGYTEAFF TGTGCCAGCAGCCTACAGGGACAGGGGTATACTGAAGCTTTCTTT
TRBJ2-7 TRBV5-1 - - CASSPAQGPYEQYF TGCGCCAGCAGCCCAGCACAGGGACCCTACGAGCAGTACTTC
TRBJ2-2 TRBV3-1/TRBV3-2 TRBD2 - CASSQEWGGGAIPATGELFF TGTGCCAGCAGCCAAGAGTGGGGCGGGGGAGCAATCCCGGCCACCGGGGAGCTGTTTTTT
TRBJ1-2 TRBV7-2 TRBD1 - CASSPEPRQGSYGYTF TGTGCCAGCAGCCCCGAACCCCGACAGGGATCCTATGGCTACACCTTC
TRBJ2-1 TRBV30 TRBD2 - CAWSVLSRGTSGYYNEQFF TGTGCCTGGAGTGTCCTTTCGAGGGGGACTAGCGGTTACTACAATGAGCAGTTCTTC
TRBJ2-3 TRBV10-3 TRBD2 - CAISEGIGGGPDTDTQYF TGTGCCATCAGTGAGGGTATCGGCGGGGGGCCGGACACAGATACGCAGTATTTT
TRBJ1-3 TRBV21-1 - - CASSKGDRGGGNTIYF TGTGCCAGCAGCAAAGGCGACAGGGGAGGGGGAAACACCATATATTTT
TRBJ1-1 TRBV4-3 - - CASSQDLATPRTEAFF TGCGCCAGCAGCCAAGATTTGGCCACCCCGAGGACTGAAGCTTTCTTT
TRBJ1-6 TRBV4-1 - - CASSQDSGSNSPLHF TGCGCCAGCAGCCAAGATTCAGGATCTAATTCACCCCTCCACTTT
TRBJ1-2 TRBV19 TRBD1 - CASSVRDRGRGGNGYTF TGTGCCAGTAGTGTCAGGGACAGGGGGCGAGGGGGAAATGGCTACACCTTC
TRBJ2-7 TRBV19 TRBD2 - CASAYKGTSGYEQYF TGTGCCAGCGCATACAAGGGGACTAGCGGGTACGAGCAGTACTTC
TRBJ1-5 TRBV19 - few CASRSTNQGGNQPQHF TGTGCCAGTAGGAGTACAAATCAGGGTGGCAATCAGCCCCAGCATTTT
TRBJ2-3 TRBV20-1 TRBD2 - CSASRLAGDTQYF TGCAGTGCTAGTAGGCTAGCGGGGGATACGCAGTATTTT
TRBJ1-5 TRBV19 - few CASSTPARWPQHF TGTGCCAGTAGTACCCCGGCGAGGTGGCCCCAGCATTTT
TRBJ2-2 TRBV5-6 - - CASSSRQGGTGELFF TGTGCCAGCAGCTCCCGACAGGGAGGAACCGGGGAGCTGTTTTTT